This TCR beta chain originates from a study of T-cell reconstitution after alpha-beta-depleted transplantation in children. Study-level findings and limits: Recipient T cells and thymic progenitors that survived gave rise to the high TCRbeta diversity observed at day 60 in some patients. Expanded graft clones numbering several hundred reportedly gave rise to alpha-beta T cells about two months after transplant.

This clonotype turned up a few times. Its antigen is currently unknown. Researchers prepared the TCRbeta library using unique molecular identifiers, the study reports. One entry per CDR3 protein, called by TCRdb with MiXCR from the PCR reads. Here the sample spans 500,000 to 650,000 distinct CDR3 sequences, around 13% being singletons. Losses at the gene ends were 4 bases for V and 3 bases for J; bases not matched to a gene: 8. This CDR3 comprises 14 residues. Germline loops: CDR1 SQVTM, CDR2 ANQGSEA. The rearrangement uses TRBV29-1 and TRBJ2-7, with 8 bases lining up with TRBD1. The sample was PBMCs, mostly from graft donor cells, taken 360 days after TCRalphabeta/CD19-depleted stem cell transplant. This receptor was obtained from a male patient younger than 18 who had a stem cell transplant for acute myeloid leukemia, so the T cells may come from the graft donor. Here the CDR3 reads CSVGPGQDYYEQYF. Here the CDR3 DNA reads TGCAGCGTTGGCCCGGGACAGGATTACTACGAGCAGTACTTC.